Below, 15 T cell receptor beta chains from the same sample are listed, as sequenced in a study of T cells in Graves' hyperthyroidism and ophthalmopathy. RNA transcripts yielded amplified TCR beta CDR3 regions. HTBI primers were used for first-round RT-PCR of the TCR CDR3. One entry per CDR3 protein, called by TCRdb with MiXCR from the multiplex PCR reads. The sample has 700,000 to 950,000 distinct CDR3 sequences, 35% seen once. What was sequenced was blood. The origin of the receptors is a woman aged 40 to 50 with Graves' hyperthyroidism.

The chain uses TRBV27 and TRBJ1-5; perhaps TRBD1 as D (5 bases). Trimming removed 2 bases from V and 6 bases from J, with 14 bases in between. Germline CDR1 reads MNHEY; CDR2 reads SMNVEV (reference sequence). The CDR3 length is 15 residues. CDR3 loop: CASSLRSSGGQPQHF. CDR3 nucleotide sequence: TGTGCCAGCAGTTTAAGATCGTCGGGGGGTCAGCCCCAGCATTTT.

V and J are TRBV12-3 or TRBV12-4 and TRBJ1-4, with TRBD1 as a possible D gene (5 bases). The CDR3 extends over 14 amino acids. Between the trimmed V and J ends, which lost 6 bases and 2 bases, there was a span of 10 bases. The CDR3 region is CASSRRGTNEKLFF. In nucleotides, the CDR3 is TGTGCCAGCAGCCGGAGGGGTACTAATGAAAAACTGTTTTTT.

The genes are TRBV12-3 or TRBV12-4 and TRBJ2-7; D is possibly TRBD2 (6 bases). The CDR3 loop spans 14 amino acids. V lost 5 bases to trimming and J lost 3 bases, with 14 bases between them. This CDR3 is CASSPAWGVYEQYF. The CDR3 DNA is TGTGCCAGCAGTCCTGCCTGGGGGGTCTACGAGCAGTACTTC.

The V and J genes are TRBV12-3 or TRBV12-4 and TRBJ1-5; D unclear. The CDR3 spans 13 residues. Trimming pared 6 bases from V and 7 bases from J, leaving 13 bases between. The CDR3 spells CASSPSNSQPQHF. In nucleotides, the CDR3 is TGTGCCAGCAGCCCAAGCAATTCGCAGCCCCAGCATTTT.

The chain has TRBV12-3 or TRBV12-4 and TRBJ2-2; D gene uncertain. The CDR3 is 13 amino acids. Trimming took off 6 bases at V and 5 bases at J, with 10 bases between the two ends. The CDR3 protein is CASRYMWTGELFF. The CDR3 DNA sequence: TGTGCCAGCAGATATATGTGGACCGGGGAGCTGTTTTTT.

This chain joins TRBV30 and TRBJ2-5; 7 nucleotides agree with TRBD2. J gave up 2 bases and V 2 bases, and 8 bases lay outside the gene matches. Germline V gene sequence: CDR1 GTSNPN, CDR2 SVGIG (reference sequence). The CDR3 covers 15 residues. The CDR3 DNA is TGTGCCTGGAGTTCTCCCGGGACTAAGCAAGAGACCCAGTACTTC. This encodes CAWSSPGTKQETQYF.

CDR3 amino acids: CASSYSRGGWGQNQPQHF. CDR3 nucleotide sequence: TGTGCCAGCAGTTACTCCAGGGGAGGATGGGGACAGAATCAGCCCCAGCATTTT. The chain uses TRBV6-2 or TRBV6-3 and TRBJ1-5; the match to TRBD1 covers 7 bases. From germline, CDR1 is MNHEY and CDR2 SVGEGT. This CDR3 is built from 18 residues. After removal of 0 bases from V and 4 bases from J, the junction contained 12 bases not matched to a gene.

The table lists this clonotype with a few counts. The chain recombines TRBV6-5 with TRBJ1-5; D gene ambiguous. V lost 4 bases, J lost 3 bases, and 10 bases lay in between. CDR1 and CDR2 from the germline V gene are MNHEY and SVGAGI. This CDR3 spans 14 amino acids. This chain's CDR3 is CASSSSQSNQPQHF. Here the CDR3 DNA reads TGTGCCAGCAGTTCATCTCAGTCCAATCAGCCCCAGCATTTT.

This clonotype has a count of ten or more. This chain links TRBV7-2 with TRBJ1-3, with D uncertain. The V end lost 5 bases, the J end lost 0 bases, and 11 bases lay between the germline ends. Germline V gene data show CDR1 as SGHTA and CDR2 as FQGNSA. The CDR3 contains 15 residues. The CDR3 DNA sequence: TGTGCCAGCAGCCCCTACACCCACTCTGGAAACACCATATATTTT. It encodes CASSPYTHSGNTIYF.

V usage is TRBV7-3 and J usage is TRBJ2-6; no definite D call. The germline V gene encodes CDR1 SGHTA and CDR2 FQGTGA. Trimming shortened V by 5 bases and J by 2 bases, and 13 bases separated the two germline ends. This CDR3 spans 16 amino acids. The CDR3 DNA reads as TGTGCCAGCAGCCTCGACGGTGATACTGGGGCCAACGTCCTGACTTTC. This encodes CASSLDGDTGANVLTF.

This clonotype was picked up many times. The V and J genes are TRBV19 and TRBJ1-4, with D possibly being TRBD1 (5 bases). CDR3 length equals 14 residues. The germline gives CDR1 LNHDA, CDR2 SQIVND (reference sequence). Trimming cost V 5 bases and J 8 bases, with 15 bases left between them. The CDR3 reads CASSPGGVEEKLFF. The CDR3 DNA sequence: TGTGCCAGTAGTCCGGGGGGAGTCGAGGAAAAACTGTTTTTT.

This sequence joins TRBV7-4 and TRBJ2-7; perhaps TRBD1 as D (5 bases). Germline V gene lookup returns CDR1 SGHVT and CDR2 SQSDAQ. The germline V and J ends were trimmed by 2 bases and 7 bases, with 30 bases remaining between them. CDR3 length: 19 residues. CDR3: CASSLFRTDFRQIPGEQYF. As DNA, the CDR3 is TGTGCCAGCAGCTTATTTAGGACGGATTTTCGACAGATACCCGGTGAGCAGTACTTC.

With respect to this clonotype: A read error may explain this, as a much larger clone is one base away. The chain employs TRBV19 and TRBJ1-1; D gene unclear. With 8 bases removed from V and 3 bases from J, the gap between germline ends came to 13 bases. Germline-derived CDR1 and CDR2 are LNHDA and SQIVND (reference sequence). The CDR3 sequence is 13 residues long. The CDR3 sequence: CASSWVGYTEAFF. DNA for the CDR3: TGTGCCAGTTCCTGGGTGGGCTACACTGAAGCTTTCTTT.

This clonotype was seen more than once but under ten times. The chain carries TRBV7-4 and TRBJ2-5, with D perhaps matching TRBD1 or TRBD2 (5 bases each). This CDR3 is built from 14 residues. Germline V gives CDR1 SGHVT, CDR2 SQSDAQ. Between the trimmed V and J ends, which lost 5 bases and 2 bases, there was a span of 12 bases. CDR3 loop: CASSQSGGQETQYF. DNA for the CDR3: TGTGCCAGCAGCCAATCTGGGGGACAAGAGACCCAGTACTTC.

Ten or more counts support this clonotype. The chain is built from TRBV19 and TRBJ1-5; possible D gene TRBD1, 6 bases. V was clipped by 7 bases and J by 2 bases, with 12 bases between them. Per germline, CDR1 LNHDA and CDR2 SQIVND (reference sequence). The CDR3 spans 14 residues. The CDR3 coding sequence is TGTGCCAGTAAGGTCGGGGGCGGCAATCAGCCCCAGCATTTT. Translated: CASKVGGGNQPQHF.